This TCR beta chain was found in a study of blood T cell repertoires in COVID-19. Overall study: Donors in the United States, Italy and Spain gave samples during acute or convalescent COVID-19. Nucleic acid was either cDNA or gDNA, and it came from T cells, B-cell-depleted T cells, or PBMCs.

In the original processing: Quantification of nucleated cells was approximated via reference gene primer amplification. Method: immunoSEQ multiplex PCR; TCRdb's copy keeps in-frame clones and lacks some. D and trimming come from the DNA, and the V and J calls and clone size come from that table. The repertoire has tens of thousands of clones, around 90% of them found once; the top ten carry 25% to 30%. The CDR3 is made up of 15 amino acids. V gave up 4 bases and J gave up 5 bases, with 18 bases separating them. CDR1 SGHRS and CDR2 YFSETQ come from the germline V gene. This receptor was obtained from an elderly woman with active or convalescent COVID-19. The specimen was peripheral blood. The gene calls are TRBV5-1 and TRBJ2-5; unclear D gene. The CDR3 DNA follows: TGCGCCAGCAGCCTAGGAAGTCCGGGTGGGGAGACCCAGTACTTC. It codes for CASSLGSPGGETQYF.